The source of this T cell receptor (beta chain) is a study of human T cells and chemical hapten exposure. Trimming shortened V by 7 bases and J by 5 bases, and 5 bases separated the two germline ends. Germline CDR1 and CDR2: SQVTM and ANQGSEA. This CDR3 has 10 amino acids. Time point of the sample: patch test 2, 6 weeks after DPC sensitization. The treatment is: therapeutic diphenylcyclopropenone sensitization with weekly scalp DPC. TCRdb passed the RACE reads through MiXCR, listing each CDR3 protein once. The sample has 95,000 or so distinct CDR3 sequences, over 10% seen once. The sequence derives from a woman between 40 and 55 years old with alopecia areata. Some clones in this sample may be carry-over from other donors' samples. The rearrangement uses TRBV29-1 and TRBJ1-4; D uncertain. Sequenced material: whole blood, taken in connection with sensitization to the hapten diphenylcyclopropenone (DPC). The CDR3 is CSAWNEKLFF. The CDR3 DNA is TGCAGCGCTTGGAATGAAAAACTGTTTTTT.